The 13 T cell receptor beta chains presented below share a single source sample, sequenced in a study of technical replicates of blood from several donors. Repertoires were generated with immunoSEQ multiplex PCR, while TCRdb's copy carries only in-frame clones and drops some. The table includes around 70,000 clones, 85% to 95% detected once. The sequenced material came from T cells isolated from PBMCs. These receptor sequences come from a human donor in good health.

This rearrangement joins TRBV7-3 to TRBJ1-1, with 8 bases matching TRBD1. The CDR3 runs 13 residues. Germline CDR1 is SGHTA and CDR2 is FQGTGA. V lost 4 bases to trimming and J lost 11 bases; unmatched junction nucleotides: 9. CDR3 sequence reads: CASSYTGGQDAFF. Written as DNA, the CDR3 is TGTGCCAGCAGCTACACAGGGGGGCAGGACGCTTTCTTT.

The chain is built from TRBV4-3 and TRBJ2-5; D gene ambiguous. The germline CDR1 and CDR2 sequences are LGHNA and YSLEER. Between the trimmed V and J ends, which lost 0 bases and 1 base, there was a span of 15 bases. The CDR3 contains 17 residues. The CDR3 region is CASSQETLIETQETQYF. The CDR3 nucleotides are TGCGCCAGCAGCCAAGAGACATTGATCGAAACCCAAGAGACCCAGTACTTC.

The V gene is TRBV7-6, the J gene TRBJ2-5, with TRBD1 matching over 8 bases. This CDR3 region has 16 residues. Germline V CDR1 and CDR2: SGHVS, FNYEAQ. With 0 bases clipped from V and 3 bases from J, the junction kept 6 bases outside the gene matches. CDR3 sequence (DNA): TGTGCCAGCAGCTTAGCCCCCGGGACAGGAGAAGAGACCCAGTACTTC. It specifies CASSLAPGTGEETQYF.

This CDR3 is CASSPGTGAYQPQHF. CDR3 DNA sequence: TGTGCCAGCAGCCCGGGGACAGGGGCTTATCAGCCCCAGCATTTT. This chain uses TRBV7-8 with TRBJ1-5; 10 nucleotides match TRBD1. V lost 5 bases, J lost 5 bases, and 6 bases stayed unmatched. This CDR3 has 15 residues. CDR1 is SGHVS, CDR2 FQNEAQ, per germline.

The V gene is TRBV9, the J gene TRBJ2-7; TRBD2 matches 9 bases. Trimming took 3 bases from V and 3 from J; bases not matched to a gene: 4. This CDR3 comprises 14 residues. Per the germline V gene, CDR1 is SGDLS and CDR2 is YYNGEE. CDR3 DNA: TGTGCCAGCAGCGCCGAGACTAGCGGCTACGAGCAGTACTTC. Protein: CASSAETSGYEQYF.

This sequence joins TRBV11-2 and TRBJ1-3, with 7 bases aligning to TRBD1. The germline CDR1 and CDR2 sequences are SGHAT and FQNNGV. With V trimmed by 0 bases and J by 4 bases, 3 bases remained unmatched. The CDR3 has 15 residues. DNA for the CDR3: TGTGCCAGCAGCTTAGACGACAGGGCAGGAAACACCATATATTTT. It encodes CASSLDDRAGNTIYF.

This chain links TRBV6-5 with TRBJ2-7; tentatively, D is TRBD2 (5 bases). Trimming took 6 bases from V and 1 from J, leaving 10 bases between them. Germline CDR1 reads MNHEY; CDR2 reads SVGAGI. The CDR3 totals 13 residues. Written as DNA, the CDR3 is TGTGCCAGCAGCCCGGGATTATCCTACGAGCAGTACTTC. It translates to CASSPGLSYEQYF.

The chain employs TRBV11-3 and TRBJ2-5; 7 positions match TRBD2. Trimming cost V 5 bases and J 4 bases; bases outside gene matches: 10. There are 15 residues in the CDR3. Germline V gene data show CDR1 as SGHNT and CDR2 as YENEEA. The CDR3 sequence: CASSLRLARAETQYF. The CDR3, as DNA: TGTGCCAGCAGCCTAAGACTAGCCCGAGCAGAGACCCAGTACTTC.

J is TRBJ2-7 and V is TRBV27; D may be TRBD1 (6 bases). CDR1 MNHEY and CDR2 SMNVEV come from the germline V gene (reference sequence). The V and J ends lost 0 bases and 2 bases respectively, with 11 bases between them. The CDR3 is made up of 15 amino acids. This chain's CDR3 is CASSLSGDIPYEQYF. CDR3 nucleotides: TGTGCCAGCAGTTTATCAGGGGACATCCCCTACGAGCAGTACTTC.

This chain uses TRBV6-5 with TRBJ1-1; TRBD1 aligns across 7 bases. Germline values: CDR1 MNHEY, CDR2 SVGAGI. With V trimmed by 4 bases and J by 5 bases, 1 base remained unmatched. CDR3 length: 12 residues. Here the CDR3 DNA reads TGTGCCAGCAGTTCACAGGGGACTGAAGCTTTCTTT. This translates into CASSSQGTEAFF.

V and J are TRBV7-9 and TRBJ2-4, with TRBD1 matching over 10 bases. V lost 2 bases and J lost 0; bases outside the gene matches: 4. The CDR3 totals 17 residues. Germline CDR1 reads SEHNR; CDR2 reads FQNEAQ (reference sequence). CDR3 region: CASSLRDRGQAKNIQYF. The CDR3 nucleotides read TGTGCCAGCAGCTTAAGGGACAGGGGTCAAGCCAAAAACATTCAGTACTTC.

The gene calls are TRBV30 and TRBJ2-5, with 9 bases lining up with TRBD2. Unmatched junction bases numbered 13, after V lost 4 bases and J lost 7 bases. CDR1 is GTSNPN and CDR2 is SVGIG in the germline V gene (reference sequence). The CDR3 contains 15 residues. The CDR3 nucleotides are TGTGCCTGGACTGCCATGGCGGGAGGGCTTGGGACCCAGTACTTC. Translating gives CAWTAMAGGLGTQYF.

In this sample, this clone turned up a few times. The chain recombines TRBV19 with TRBJ2-3; 10 bases map to TRBD1. After removal of 4 bases from V and 2 bases from J, the junction contained 3 bases not matched to a gene. Germline CDR1 LNHDA, CDR2 SQIVND (reference sequence). The CDR3 contains 15 residues. CDR3 region: CASSRGQGYTDTQYF. The CDR3 DNA reads TGTGCCAGTAGTAGGGGACAGGGGTACACAGATACGCAGTATTTT.